This TCR beta chain was identified in a study of blood T cell repertoires in COVID-19. The repertoire was sequenced with immunoSEQ multiplex PCR; TCRdb's copy has only in-frame clones and lacks some. Seen here are 300,000 to 350,000 clones, roughly nine tenths observed once, and the top ten hold over 3.5%. V lost 7 bases and J lost 4; bases outside the gene matches: 7. The CDR3 has 14 residues. Germline V gene lookup returns CDR1 SNHLY and CDR2 FYNNEI. The sequencing input was peripheral blood. This sequence joins TRBV2 and TRBJ2-7, with 10 bases matching TRBD1. The sequence derives from a woman aged 55 to 70 with COVID-19, enrolled during active disease. In DNA, the CDR3 is TGTGCCAGCACCTTTAGGGACAGGGGATACGAGCAGTACTTC. The encoded protein is CASTFRDRGYEQYF.